This note documents a single TCR beta chain sequence. Its specificity is not known. Extraction and reverse transcription of RNA yielded cDNA as the sequencing template. Assay used: immunoSEQ multiplex PCR; TCRdb lists only in-frame clones, some missing. The table shows 160,000 or so clones, with approximately 65% occurring only once. This sample was included in a study of CD8+ T cells in alopecia areata. Regarding the study as a whole: Scalp and blood retained many expanded lesional clones during tofacitinib.

Stated treatment: oral pan-JAK inhibitor, 5-10 mg twice daily. Lesional scalp punch biopsies and peripheral blood were collected from alopecia areata patients. CD4+ and CD8+ T cells were sorted from PBMCs. Germline V gene lookup returns CDR1 GTSNPN and CDR2 SVGIG (reference sequence). Between the trimmed V and J ends, which lost 1 base and 8 bases, there was a span of 12 bases. The CDR3 runs 14 residues. The sequences come from CD4+ T cells sorted from blood, collected at week 4, from a patient treated with tofacitinib. The receptor's source is a human donor with alopecia areata. V gene TRBV30 combines with J gene TRBJ1-6, with unresolved D. As DNA, the CDR3 is TGTGCCTGGAGTGACATCAGGAGGGATTCACCCCTCCACTTT. As protein: CAWSDIRRDSPLHF.